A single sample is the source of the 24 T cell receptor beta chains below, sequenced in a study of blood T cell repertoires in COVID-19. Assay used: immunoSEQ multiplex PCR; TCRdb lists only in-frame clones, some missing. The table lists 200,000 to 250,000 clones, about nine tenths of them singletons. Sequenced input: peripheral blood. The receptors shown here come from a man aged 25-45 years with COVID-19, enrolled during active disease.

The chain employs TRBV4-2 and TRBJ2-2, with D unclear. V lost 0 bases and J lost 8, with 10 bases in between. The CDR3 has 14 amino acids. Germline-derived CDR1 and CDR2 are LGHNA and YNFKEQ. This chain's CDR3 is CASSQEERWGELFF. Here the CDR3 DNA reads TGTGCCAGCAGCCAAGAGGAGAGATGGGGGGAGCTGTTTTTT.

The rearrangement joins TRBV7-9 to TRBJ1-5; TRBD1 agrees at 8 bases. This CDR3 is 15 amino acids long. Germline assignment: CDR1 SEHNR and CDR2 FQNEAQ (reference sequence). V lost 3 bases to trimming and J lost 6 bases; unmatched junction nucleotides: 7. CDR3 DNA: TGTGCCAGCAGCTTGGGGGCAGGGGGCTCTCAGCCCCAGCATTTT. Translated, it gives CASSLGAGGSQPQHF. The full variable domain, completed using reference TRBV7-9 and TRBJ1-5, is DTGVSQNPRHKITKRGQNVTFRCDPISEHNRLYWYRQTLGQGPEFLTYFQNEAQLEKSRLLSDRFSAERPKGSFSTLEIQRTEQGDSAMYLCASSLGAGGSQPQHFGDGTRLSIL.

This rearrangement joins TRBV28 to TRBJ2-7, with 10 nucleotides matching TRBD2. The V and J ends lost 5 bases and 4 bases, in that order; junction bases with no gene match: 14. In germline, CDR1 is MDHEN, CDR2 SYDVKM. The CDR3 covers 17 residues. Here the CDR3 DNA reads TGTGCCAGCAGTCGCCTGGGGGGGACTAGCGAGTTTTACGAGCAGTACTTC. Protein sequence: CASSRLGGTSEFYEQYF.

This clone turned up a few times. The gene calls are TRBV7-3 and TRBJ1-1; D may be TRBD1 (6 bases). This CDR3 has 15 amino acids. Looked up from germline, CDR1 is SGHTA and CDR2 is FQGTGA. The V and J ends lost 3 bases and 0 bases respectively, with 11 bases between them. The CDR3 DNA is TGTGCCAGCAGCTTTTTAGGGGGAATGAACACTGAAGCTTTCTTT. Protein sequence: CASSFLGGMNTEAFF.

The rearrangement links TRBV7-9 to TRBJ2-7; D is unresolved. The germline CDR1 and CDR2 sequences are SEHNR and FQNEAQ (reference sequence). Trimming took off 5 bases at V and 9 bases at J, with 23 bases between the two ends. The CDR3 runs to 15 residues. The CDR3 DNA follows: TGTGCCAGCAGCCTCGCCGGAGTTGGGTCCAAAGGGCAGTACTTC. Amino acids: CASSLAGVGSKGQYF.

DNA of the CDR3: TGTGCCAGCAGCTTGGAGCTCCTGAAAGCTTTCTTT. It is translated as CASSLELLKAFF. The chain couples TRBV5-5 to TRBJ1-1; D call uncertain. CDR1 and CDR2 from the germline V gene are SGHKS and YYEKEE (reference sequence). Trimming shortened V by 0 bases and J by 9 bases, and 9 bases separated the two germline ends. The CDR3 runs to 12 residues.

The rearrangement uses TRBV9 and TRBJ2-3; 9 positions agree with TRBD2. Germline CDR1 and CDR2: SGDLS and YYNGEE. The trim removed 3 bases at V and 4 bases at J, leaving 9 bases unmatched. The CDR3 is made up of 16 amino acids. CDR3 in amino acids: CASSAVSGRGSDTQYF. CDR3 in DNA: TGTGCCAGCAGCGCGGTTAGCGGGAGAGGTTCAGATACGCAGTATTTT.

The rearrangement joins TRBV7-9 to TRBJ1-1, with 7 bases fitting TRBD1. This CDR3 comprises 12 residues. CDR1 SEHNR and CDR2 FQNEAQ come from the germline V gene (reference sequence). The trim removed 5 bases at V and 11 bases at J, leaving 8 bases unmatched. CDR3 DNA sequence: TGTGCCAGCAGCCCGACAGGGACAGAGGCTTTCTTT. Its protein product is CASSPTGTEAFF.

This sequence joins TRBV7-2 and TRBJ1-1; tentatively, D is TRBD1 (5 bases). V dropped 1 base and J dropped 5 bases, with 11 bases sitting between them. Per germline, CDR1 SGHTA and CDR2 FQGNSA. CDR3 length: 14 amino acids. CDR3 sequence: CASSLEGRGTEAFF. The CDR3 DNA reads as TGTGCCAGCAGCTTAGAAGGAAGGGGTACTGAAGCTTTCTTT.

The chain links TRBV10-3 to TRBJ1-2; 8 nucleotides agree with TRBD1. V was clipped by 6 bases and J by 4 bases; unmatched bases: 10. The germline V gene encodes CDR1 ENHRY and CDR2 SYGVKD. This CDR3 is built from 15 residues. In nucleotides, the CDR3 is TGTGCCATCAGAAAAGCCGGGACAGGAAGCTATGGCTACACCTTC. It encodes CAIRKAGTGSYGYTF.

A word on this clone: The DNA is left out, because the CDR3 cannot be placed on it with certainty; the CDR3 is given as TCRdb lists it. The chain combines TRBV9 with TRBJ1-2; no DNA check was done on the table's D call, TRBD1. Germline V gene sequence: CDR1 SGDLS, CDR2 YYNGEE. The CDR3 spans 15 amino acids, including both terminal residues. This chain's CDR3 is CASSVAEGAWFSATF.

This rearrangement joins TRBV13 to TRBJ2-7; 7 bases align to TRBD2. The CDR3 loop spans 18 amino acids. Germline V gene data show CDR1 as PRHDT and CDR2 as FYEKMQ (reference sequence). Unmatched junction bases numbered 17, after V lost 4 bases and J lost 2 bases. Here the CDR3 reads CASSSSGISSATAYEQYF. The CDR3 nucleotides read TGTGCCAGCAGCTCTAGCGGTATATCTAGCGCCACGGCCTACGAGCAGTACTTC.

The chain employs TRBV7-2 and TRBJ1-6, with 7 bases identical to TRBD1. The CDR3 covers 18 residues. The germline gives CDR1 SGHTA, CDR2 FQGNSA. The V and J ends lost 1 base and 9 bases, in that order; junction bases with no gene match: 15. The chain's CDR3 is CASSLGTGLQAGGSPLHF. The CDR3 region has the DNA TGTGCCAGCAGCTTAGGGACAGGTCTCCAAGCCGGGGGTTCACCCCTCCACTTT.

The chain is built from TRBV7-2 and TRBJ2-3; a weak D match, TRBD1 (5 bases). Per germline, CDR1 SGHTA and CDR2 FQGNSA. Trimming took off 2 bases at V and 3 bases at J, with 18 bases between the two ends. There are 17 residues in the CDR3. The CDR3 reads CASSLSPGREVTDTQYF. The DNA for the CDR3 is TGTGCCAGCAGCTTAAGTCCGGGCAGGGAAGTTACAGATACGCAGTATTTT.

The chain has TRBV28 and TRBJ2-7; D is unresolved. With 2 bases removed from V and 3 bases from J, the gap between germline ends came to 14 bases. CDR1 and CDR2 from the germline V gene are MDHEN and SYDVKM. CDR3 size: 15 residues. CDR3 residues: CASSLGGVPYYEQYF. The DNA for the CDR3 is TGTGCCAGCAGTTTAGGTGGAGTACCCTACTACGAGCAGTACTTC.

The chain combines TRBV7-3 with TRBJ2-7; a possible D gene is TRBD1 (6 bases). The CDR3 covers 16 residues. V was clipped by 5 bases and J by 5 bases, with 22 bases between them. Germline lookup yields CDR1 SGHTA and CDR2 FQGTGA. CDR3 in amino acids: CASSPQGTVGIDEQYF. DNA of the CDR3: TGTGCCAGCAGCCCCCAGGGGACGGTGGGAATCGACGAGCAGTACTTC.

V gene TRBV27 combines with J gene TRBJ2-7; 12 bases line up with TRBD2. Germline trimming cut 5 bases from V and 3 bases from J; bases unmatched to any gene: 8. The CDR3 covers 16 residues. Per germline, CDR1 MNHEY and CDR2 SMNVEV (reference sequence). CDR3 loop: CASSIPSGRVGYEQYF. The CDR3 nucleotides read TGTGCCAGCAGTATCCCTAGCGGGAGGGTTGGCTACGAGCAGTACTTC.

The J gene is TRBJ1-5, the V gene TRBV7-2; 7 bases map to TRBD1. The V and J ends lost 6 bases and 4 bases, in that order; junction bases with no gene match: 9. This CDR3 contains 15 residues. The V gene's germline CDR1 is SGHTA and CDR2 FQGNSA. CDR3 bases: TGTGCCAGCAGACCCACAGGGGCACTTAATCAGCCCCAGCATTTT. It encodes CASRPTGALNQPQHF.

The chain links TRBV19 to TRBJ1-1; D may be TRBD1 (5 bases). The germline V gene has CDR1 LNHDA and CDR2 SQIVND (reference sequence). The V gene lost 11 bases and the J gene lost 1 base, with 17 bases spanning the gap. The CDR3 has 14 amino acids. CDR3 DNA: TGTGCCTCGAGCGGGGGGGTGCGGAACACTGAAGCTTTCTTT. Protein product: CASSGGVRNTEAFF.

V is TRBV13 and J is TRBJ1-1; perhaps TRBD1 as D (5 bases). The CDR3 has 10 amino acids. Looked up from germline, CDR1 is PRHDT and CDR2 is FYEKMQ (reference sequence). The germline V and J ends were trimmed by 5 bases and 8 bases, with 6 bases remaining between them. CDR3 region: CASSRQEAFF. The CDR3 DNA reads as TGTGCCAGCAGCCGACAGGAAGCTTTCTTT.

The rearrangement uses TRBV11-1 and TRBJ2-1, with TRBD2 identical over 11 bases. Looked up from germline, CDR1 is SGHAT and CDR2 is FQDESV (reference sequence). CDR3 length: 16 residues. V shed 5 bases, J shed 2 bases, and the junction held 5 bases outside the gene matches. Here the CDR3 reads CASSTPGLAAYNEQFF. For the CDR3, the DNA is TGTGCCAGCAGCACACCGGGACTAGCGGCCTACAATGAGCAGTTCTTC. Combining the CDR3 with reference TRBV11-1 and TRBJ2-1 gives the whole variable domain EAEVAQSPRYKITEKSQAVAFWCDPISGHATLYWYRQILGQGPELLVQFQDESVVDDSQLPKDRFSAERLKGVDSTLKIQPAELGDSAMYLCASSTPGLAAYNEQFFGPGTRLTVL.

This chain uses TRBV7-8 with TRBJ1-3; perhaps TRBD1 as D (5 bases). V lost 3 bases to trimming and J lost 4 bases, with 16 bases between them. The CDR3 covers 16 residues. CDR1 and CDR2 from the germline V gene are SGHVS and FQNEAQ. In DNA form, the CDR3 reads TGTGCCAGCAGCTTCTCGGGGGTAGGGGCGGGAAACACCATATATTTT. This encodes CASSFSGVGAGNTIYF.

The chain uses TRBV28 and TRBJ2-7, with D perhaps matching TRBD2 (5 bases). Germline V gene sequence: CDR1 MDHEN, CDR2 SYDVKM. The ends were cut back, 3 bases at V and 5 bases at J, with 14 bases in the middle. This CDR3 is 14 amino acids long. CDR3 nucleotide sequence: TGTGCCAGCAGTTTTGGGAGTGCTTTGGACGAGCAGTACTTC. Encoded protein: CASSFGSALDEQYF.

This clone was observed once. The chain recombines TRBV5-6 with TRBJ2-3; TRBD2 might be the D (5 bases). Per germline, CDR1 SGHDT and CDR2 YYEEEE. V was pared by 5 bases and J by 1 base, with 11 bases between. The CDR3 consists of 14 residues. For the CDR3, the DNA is TGTGCCAGCAGGACACCCGGGGGCACAGATACGCAGTATTTT. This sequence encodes CASRTPGGTDTQYF.